This TCR beta chain originates from a study of graft-versus-host responses after intestinal transplantation. As for the study in general: Every transplant recipient was induced with anti-thymocyte globulin, then maintained on tacrolimus and steroids for about 3 years.

As regards this clone: Its specificity is unknown.

Using immunoSEQ multiplex PCR, the repertoire was profiled, and TCRdb retains in-frame clones only, with some absent. The repertoire holds approximately 85,000 clones, with around 93% as singletons. The J segment lost 11 bases and the V segment lost 0 bases, leaving 4 bases of the junction unmatched. This CDR3 region has 13 residues. Germline lookup yields CDR1 SGHTA and CDR2 FQGNSA. The sequencing used unstimulated CD8+ T cells sorted from spleen or lymph node cells, collected before transplant. The V call is TRBV7-2, the J call TRBJ2-5; TRBD2 matches at 9 bases. The receptor's source is a human donor who was the organ donor for an intestinal transplant. The CDR3 nucleotides read TGTGCCAGCAGCTTAGCTTTAGCGGGAGAACAGTACTTC. Its translation: CASSLALAGEQYF.